These 2 T cell receptor beta chains came from one sample sequenced in a study of CD8 T cells in ankylosing spondylitis. Study-level findings and limits: Ankylosing spondylitis blood appeared to carry a characteristic TCR beta motif of roughly eight highly homologous variants.

TCRdb reprocessed the 5' RACE reads with MiXCR, giving one entry per CDR3 protein. The sample lists more than 500,000 distinct CDR3 sequences, approximately 5% seen once, with around 3.6% in the top ten. For these receptors, no antigen is known. Sequenced material: blood, either unsorted or a sorted T cell fraction (not recorded which). The source is a male donor with ankylosing spondylitis.

The chain couples TRBV20-1 to TRBJ2-7; D gene unclear. This CDR3 comprises 12 residues. Trimming cost V 6 bases and J 4 bases, with 13 bases left between them. CDR1 and CDR2 (germline): DFQATT, SNEGSKA (reference sequence). This chain's CDR3 is CSANTRRYEQYF. As DNA, the CDR3 is TGCAGTGCCAATACAAGGAGATACGAGCAGTACTTC.

This clonotype was picked up a small number of times. V and J are TRBV4-1 and TRBJ1-5; possible D gene TRBD1, 5 bases. The germline V gene has CDR1 MGHRA and CDR2 YSYEKL. V lost 3 bases, J lost 9 bases, and 12 bases lay in between. The CDR3 extends over 13 amino acids. In nucleotides, the CDR3 is TGCGCCAGCAGCCAGGACCAGGGTACGCCCCAGCATTTT. It is translated as CASSQDQGTPQHF.